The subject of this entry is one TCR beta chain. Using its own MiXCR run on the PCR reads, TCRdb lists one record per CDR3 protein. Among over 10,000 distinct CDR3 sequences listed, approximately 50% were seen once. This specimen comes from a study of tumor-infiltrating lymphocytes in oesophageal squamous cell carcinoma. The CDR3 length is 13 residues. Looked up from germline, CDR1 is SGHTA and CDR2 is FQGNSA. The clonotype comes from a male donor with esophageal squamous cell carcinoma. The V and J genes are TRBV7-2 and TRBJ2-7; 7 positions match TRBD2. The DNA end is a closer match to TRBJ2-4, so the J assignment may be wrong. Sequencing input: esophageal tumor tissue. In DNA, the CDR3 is TGTGCCAGCAGCTTTAGGGAGGGGAACATTCAGTACTTC. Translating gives CASSFREGNIQYF.